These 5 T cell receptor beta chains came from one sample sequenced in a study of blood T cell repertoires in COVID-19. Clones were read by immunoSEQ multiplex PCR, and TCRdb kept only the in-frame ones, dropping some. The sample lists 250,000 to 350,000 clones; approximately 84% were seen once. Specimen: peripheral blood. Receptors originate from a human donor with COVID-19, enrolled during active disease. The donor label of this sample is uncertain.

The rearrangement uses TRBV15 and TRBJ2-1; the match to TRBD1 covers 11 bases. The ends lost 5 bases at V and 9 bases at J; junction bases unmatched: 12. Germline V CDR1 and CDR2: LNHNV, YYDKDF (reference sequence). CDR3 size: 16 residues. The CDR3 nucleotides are TGTGCCACCAGCTCCCCAGGGGGACAGGGGGTCGGTGAGCAGTTCTTC. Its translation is CATSSPGGQGVGEQFF.

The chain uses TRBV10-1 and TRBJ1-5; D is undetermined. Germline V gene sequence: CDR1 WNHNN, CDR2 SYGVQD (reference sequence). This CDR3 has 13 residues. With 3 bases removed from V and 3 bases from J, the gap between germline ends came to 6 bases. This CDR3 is CASSELVNQPQHF. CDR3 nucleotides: TGCGCCAGCAGTGAACTCGTCAATCAGCCCCAGCATTTT.

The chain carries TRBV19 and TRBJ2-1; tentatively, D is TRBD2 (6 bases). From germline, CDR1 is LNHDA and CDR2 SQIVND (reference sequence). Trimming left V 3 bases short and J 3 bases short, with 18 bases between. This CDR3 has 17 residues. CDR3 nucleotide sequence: TGTGCCAGTAGTATTAGGACGGGAGCCATCGACTACAATGAGCAGTTCTTC. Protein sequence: CASSIRTGAIDYNEQFF.

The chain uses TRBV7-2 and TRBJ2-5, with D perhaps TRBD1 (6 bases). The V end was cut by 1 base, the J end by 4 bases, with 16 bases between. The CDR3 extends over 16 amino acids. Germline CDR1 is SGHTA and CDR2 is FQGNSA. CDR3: CASSLEGSTGLETQYF. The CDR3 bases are TGTGCCAGCAGCTTAGAGGGCTCTACAGGGTTAGAGACCCAGTACTTC.

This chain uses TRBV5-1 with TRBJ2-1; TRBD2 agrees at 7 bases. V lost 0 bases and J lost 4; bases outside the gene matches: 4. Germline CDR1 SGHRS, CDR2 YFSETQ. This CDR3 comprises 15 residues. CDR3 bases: TGCGCCAGCAGCTTGGGACTAGCTCCATACAATGAGCAGTTCTTC. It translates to CASSLGLAPYNEQFF. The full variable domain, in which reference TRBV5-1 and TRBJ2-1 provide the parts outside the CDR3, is KAGVTQTPRYLIKTRGQQVTLSCSPISGHRSVSWYQQTPGQGLQFLFEYFSETQRNKGNFPGRFSGRQFSNSRSEMNVSTLELGDSALYLCASSLGLAPYNEQFFGPGTRLTVL.